This TCR beta chain was profiled in a study of T cell responses to AZD1222 COVID-19 vaccine. The V end was cut by 4 bases, the J end by 0 bases, with 11 bases between. The germline CDR1 and CDR2 sequences are SGHRS and YFSETQ. The CDR3 is 15 residues long. A note on this clone: Its antigen remains unknown.

Clones were read by immunoSEQ multiplex PCR, and TCRdb kept only the in-frame ones, dropping some. The sample has about 180,000 clones; 92% are singletons. Study-level findings and limits: The study found Spike-specific TCR breadth and depth rose after two AZD1222 doses.

The sample consisted of peripheral blood, taken 28 days after the second AZD1222 dose. The source of this sequence is an adult who received the AZD1222 COVID-19 vaccine. The genes are TRBV5-1 and TRBJ1-3, with a possible D match to TRBD1 (5 bases). CDR3 sequence reads: CASSAGTDSGNTIYF. The DNA for the CDR3 is TGCGCCAGCAGCGCAGGGACTGACTCTGGAAACACCATATATTTT.